This T cell receptor beta chain originates from a study of blood T cell repertoires in COVID-19. For the study at large: The study drew acute and convalescent COVID-19 samples from the United States, Italy and Spain. PBMCs, B-cell-depleted T cells, or T cells were the source of the cDNA or gDNA that made up the material.

Original analysis: Reference gene primer amplification gave nucleated cell count estimates. Using immunoSEQ multiplex PCR, the repertoire was profiled, and TCRdb retains in-frame clones only, with some absent. V and J calls plus clone size are reproduced from that table; the DNA served to infer D and trimming. Found here are more than 300,000 clones, almost 90% of them singletons; the top ten hold about 7%. In Seattle, patients joined the study during active infection and were tracked longitudinally. The CDR3 covers 19 residues. Looked up from germline, CDR1 is SGHNT and CDR2 is YYREEE (reference sequence). The V end was cut by 4 bases, the J end by 0 bases, with 20 bases between.

The receptor's source is a woman in her seventies with COVID-19, enrolled during active disease. The rearrangement links TRBV5-4 to TRBJ2-6; TRBD2 is a possible D gene (6 bases). The sequencing input was peripheral blood. The CDR3 region is CASSPYGGKGLSGANVLTF. CDR3 in DNA: TGTGCCAGCAGCCCCTATGGGGGGAAAGGCCTCTCTGGGGCCAACGTCCTGACTTTC.